One sample yielded the 31 T cell receptor beta chains listed below, sequenced in a study of T cell repertoires in cytomegalovirus infection. Via MiXCR, TCRdb re-called the reads, giving one row per CDR3 protein. The sample records some 500,000 distinct CDR3 sequences, more than 30% being singletons. These receptors' antigens are unknown. Sequencing was performed on cultured PBMCs, taken from culture after CMV antigen stimulation. The receptors originated from a human donor in good health (CMV status not recorded). Some clones in this sample may be carry-over from other donors' samples.

This clonotype was found a few times. V and J are TRBV20-1 and TRBJ2-3; D uncertain. CDR3 length: 13 amino acids. V lost 4 bases, J lost 3 bases, and 11 bases lay in between. The germline gives CDR1 DFQATT, CDR2 SNEGSKA (reference sequence). The CDR3 DNA sequence: TGCAGTGCTATCGGGCAGGCAACAGATACGCAGTATTTT. Amino acid sequence: CSAIGQATDTQYF.

The V gene is TRBV12-3 or TRBV12-4, the J gene TRBJ2-6, with 7 bases matching TRBD2. The CDR3 has 18 amino acids. J was trimmed by 1 base and V by 5 bases; bases with no gene match: 11. CDR3 sequence (DNA): TGTGCCAGCAGTCCATTAAGCGGGAAGGTTTCTGGGGCCAACGTCCTGACTTTC. This codes for CASSPLSGKVSGANVLTF.

CDR3 DNA: TGTGCCAGCAGGCTTGGGCCACAAGAGGATACGCAGTATTTT. This encodes CASRLGPQEDTQYF. This sequence joins TRBV6-2 or TRBV6-3 and TRBJ2-3; D uncertain. The germline gives CDR1 MNHEY, CDR2 SVGEGT. This CDR3 contains 14 residues. The V end lost 6 bases, the J end lost 6 bases, and 16 bases lay between the germline ends.

The CDR3, as DNA: TGTGCCAGCAGCTTCCACGGGACAGGGGACTATGGCTACACCTTC. Translating it yields CASSFHGTGDYGYTF. The chain couples TRBV14 to TRBJ1-2, with 10 nucleotides matching TRBD1. Germline V gives CDR1 SGHDN, CDR2 FVKESK. The CDR3 is 15 residues long. V lost 5 bases and J lost 3; bases outside the gene matches: 6.

This clonotype appeared a few times. This sequence joins TRBV7-2 and TRBJ2-3, with TRBD2 identical over 11 bases. V gave up 7 bases and J gave up 7 bases; unmatched junction bases: 10. CDR3 length: 15 residues. The germline V gene has CDR1 SGHTA and CDR2 FQGNSA. CDR3 residues: CASTPTSGSVYTQYF. CDR3 in DNA: TGTGCCAGCACCCCTACTAGCGGGAGTGTGTATACGCAGTATTTT. The whole variable domain, filled in from reference TRBV7-2 and TRBJ2-3, reads GAGVSQSPSNKVTEKGKDVELRCDPISGHTALYWYRQSLGQGLEFLIYFQGNSAPDKSGLPSDRFSAERTGGSVSTLTIQRTQQEDSAVYLCASTPTSGSVYTQYFGPGTRLTVL.

Only one count was recorded for this clonotype. The chain recombines TRBV7-9 with TRBJ1-1, with a tentative D call TRBD1 (5 bases). The germline V and J ends were trimmed by 6 bases and 8 bases, with 16 bases remaining between them. This CDR3 is 13 amino acids long. Germline lookup yields CDR1 SEHNR and CDR2 FQNEAQ (reference sequence). The CDR3 sequence is CASSSHFRGEAFF. CDR3 coding DNA: TGTGCCAGCAGTTCACATTTTCGGGGGGAAGCTTTCTTT. The full variable domain, completed using reference TRBV7-9 and TRBJ1-1, is DTGVSQNPRHKITKRGQNVTFRCDPISEHNRLYWYRQTLGQGPEFLTYFQNEAQLEKSRLLSDRFSAERPKGSFSTLEIQRTEQGDSAMYLCASSSHFRGEAFFGQGTRLTVV.

There are a few counts of this clonotype. This chain joins TRBV5-6 and TRBJ1-3; no clear D. V lost 0 bases, J lost 0 bases, and 13 bases lay in between. Germline CDR1 SGHDT, CDR2 YYEEEE. The CDR3 loop spans 17 amino acids. The CDR3 is CASSLAYREHSGNTIYF. The CDR3 DNA reads TGTGCCAGCAGCTTGGCCTATAGGGAGCACTCTGGAAACACCATATATTTT.

The chain is built from TRBV12-3 or TRBV12-4 and TRBJ1-5, with 7 bases lining up with TRBD1. After removal of 6 bases from V and 0 bases from J, the junction contained 8 bases not matched to a gene. The CDR3 has 16 residues. The CDR3, as DNA: TGTGCCAGCAGCCGGACAGGTGAGAATAGCAATCAGCCCCAGCATTTT. This translates into CASSRTGENSNQPQHF.

Ten or more counts support this clonotype. V is TRBV6-2 or TRBV6-3 and J is TRBJ2-7; D may be TRBD2 (5 bases). Germline V gene sequence: CDR1 MNHEY, CDR2 SVGEGT. The CDR3 spans 18 residues. V was cut by 0 bases and J by 11 bases, with 29 bases left in between. The CDR3 spells CASSYSEVRSRQHSGEYV. For the CDR3, the DNA is TGTGCCAGCAGTTACTCGGAGGTTAGGAGTCGGCAACACTCCGGAGAGTACGTC.

This chain links TRBV10-3 with TRBJ2-7; D gene uncertain. In germline, CDR1 is ENHRY, CDR2 SYGVKD. The V gene lost 4 bases and the J gene lost 8 bases, with 6 bases spanning the gap. This CDR3 spans 10 amino acids. The CDR3 DNA sequence: TGTGCCATCAGTGGGTACAAGCAGTACGTC. It translates to CAISGYKQYV.

This chain links TRBV24-1 with TRBJ2-4, with a tentative D call TRBD1 (6 bases). CDR1 KGHDR and CDR2 SFDVKD come from the germline V gene. The CDR3 has 15 residues. V was shortened by 7 bases and J by 0 bases, with 12 bases between the two germline ends. The CDR3 nucleotides are TGTGCCACCAGCTCAAGGACAGCAGCCAAAAACATTCAGTACTTC. It specifies CATSSRTAAKNIQYF.

The rearrangement links TRBV14 to TRBJ2-7, with no clear D. Deletions cut 4 bases from V and 6 bases from J, with 13 bases between. The CDR3 spans 13 residues. The germline gives CDR1 SGHDN, CDR2 FVKESK. The CDR3 sequence is CASSRGDDFEQYV. The CDR3, as DNA: TGTGCCAGCAGCCGTGGCGATGATTTCGAGCAGTACGTC.

In this sample, this clonotype is medium-sized. V gene TRBV7-2 combines with J gene TRBJ2-5, with D perhaps matching TRBD2 (6 bases). Germline-derived CDR1 and CDR2 are SGHTA and FQGNSA. The CDR3 loop spans 16 amino acids. Trimming left V 5 bases short and J 3 bases short, with 19 bases between. Written as DNA, the CDR3 is TGTGCCAGCAGCCCACCCAACGCCGGGAGTAAAGAGACCCAGTACTTC. This sequence encodes CASSPPNAGSKETQYF.

This clonotype was observed a handful of times. This chain joins TRBV6-2 or TRBV6-3 and TRBJ2-7; TRBD1 or TRBD2 may be the D gene (6 bases each). The CDR3 has 14 amino acids. Germline CDR1 is MNHEY and CDR2 is SVGEGT. Trimming shortened V by 2 bases and J by 2 bases, and 10 bases separated the two germline ends. CDR3 nucleotides: TGTGCCAGCAGTTACGAAGGGGGGCCCTACGAGCAGTACTTC. This codes for CASSYEGGPYEQYF.

The rearrangement joins TRBV11-2 to TRBJ1-5; D gene ambiguous. Trimming removed 2 bases at V and 4 bases at J, with 12 bases between. This CDR3 spans 15 amino acids. The V gene's germline CDR1 is SGHAT and CDR2 FQNNGV. The CDR3 spells CASSLTAAGNQPQHF. CDR3 bases: TGTGCCAGCAGCTTAACGGCGGCGGGAAATCAGCCCCAGCATTTT.

This clonotype was counted ten times or more. CDR3 in DNA: TGTGCCAGTTCCCCCGGGCTTGGCTACAATGAGCAGTTCTTC. Its protein is CASSPGLGYNEQFF. V usage is TRBV6-2 or TRBV6-3 and J usage is TRBJ2-1; no reliable D call. Germline loops: CDR1 MNHEY, CDR2 SVGEGT. V was pared by 9 bases and J by 3 bases, with 15 bases between. The length of the CDR3 is 14 residues.

This clonotype has just a few counts. This chain links TRBV6-2 or TRBV6-3 with TRBJ1-1, with TRBD1 identical over 8 bases. The CDR3 runs 14 residues. CDR1 is MNHEY, CDR2 SVGEGT, per germline. V lost 3 bases to trimming and J lost 3 bases; unmatched junction nucleotides: 3. CDR3 residues: CASSYMGQDTEAFF. In DNA, the CDR3 is TGTGCCAGCAGTTATATGGGACAGGACACTGAAGCTTTCTTT.

J is TRBJ2-1 and V is TRBV3-1; 9 bases map to TRBD1. Germline V gives CDR1 LGHDT, CDR2 YNNKEL (reference sequence). Germline trimming cut 4 bases from V and 6 bases from J; bases unmatched to any gene: 7. The CDR3 is made up of 15 amino acids. The CDR3 sequence is CASSPGQGPGNEQFF. In DNA, the CDR3 is TGTGCCAGCAGCCCGGGACAGGGCCCTGGCAATGAGCAGTTCTTC.

The chain carries TRBV6-1 and TRBJ1-1; tentative D call: TRBD1 (6 bases). V was trimmed by 5 bases and J by 4 bases, leaving 11 bases between them. Germline-derived CDR1 and CDR2 are MNHNS and SASEGT. CDR3 length: 13 residues. This CDR3 reads CASSRHRATEAFF. CDR3 bases: TGTGCCAGCAGTCGACACAGGGCCACTGAAGCTTTCTTT.

The chain has TRBV5-1 and TRBJ2-1, with 12 bases lining up with TRBD2. Trimming at V came to 0 bases and at J to 5 bases, leaving 3 bases not matched to a gene. This CDR3 has 16 amino acids. Germline lookup yields CDR1 SGHRS and CDR2 YFSETQ. CDR3 in amino acids: CASSLEASGRDNEQFF. CDR3 bases: TGCGCCAGCAGCTTGGAAGCTAGCGGGAGGGACAATGAGCAGTTCTTC.

The chain recombines TRBV7-9 with TRBJ2-1; D may be TRBD1 (6 bases). The CDR3 runs to 15 residues. CDR1 is SEHNR and CDR2 is FQNEAQ in the germline V gene (reference sequence). V shed 7 bases and J shed 4 bases, with 17 bases lying between them. The CDR3: CASTRRSDSYNEQFF. CDR3 bases: TGTGCCAGCACGCGGAGATCGGACAGTTACAATGAGCAGTTCTTC.

This clonotype has just a few counts. The J gene is TRBJ2-7, the V gene TRBV13; TRBD2 aligns across 7 bases. Losses at the gene ends were 4 bases for V and 7 bases for J; bases not matched to a gene: 25. The CDR3 sequence is 19 residues long. Looked up from germline, CDR1 is PRHDT and CDR2 is FYEKMQ (reference sequence). The CDR3 coding sequence is TGTGCCAGCAGCTATGGGGGATGGTGGGAGCGGGAACTCCTACGGGAGCAGTACTTC. Residues: CASSYGGWWERELLREQYF.

As concerns this clonotype: This clone may be a read error of a much larger clone one base away. The J gene is TRBJ2-1, the V gene TRBV5-3; D might be TRBD1 (5 bases). TRBV5-3 is labeled an ORF, and its function is uncertain. This CDR3 comprises 15 residues. The CDR3 region is CASSSKQERINEQFF. The CDR3 nucleotides are TGTGCCAGCAGCTCCAAACAGGAAAGGATCAATGAGCAGTTCTTC.

V gene TRBV24-1 combines with J gene TRBJ1-2, with unresolved D. Germline CDR1 KGHDR, CDR2 SFDVKD. The CDR3 spans 16 residues. Trimming removed 3 bases from V and 6 bases from J, with 19 bases in between. For the CDR3, the DNA is TGTGCCACCAGTGATCCGCTGATTAGGGCGGCCGATGGCTACACCTTC. Protein product: CATSDPLIRAADGYTF.

The chain employs TRBV12-3 or TRBV12-4 and TRBJ1-1, with 8 positions matching TRBD1. The CDR3 extends over 13 amino acids. Trimming took 7 bases from V and 3 from J; bases not matched to a gene: 4. CDR3 DNA: TGTGCCAGCACCTCGGACAGGGACACTGAAGCTTTCTTT. It translates to CASTSDRDTEAFF.

The chain is built from TRBV14 and TRBJ2-1; D gene unclear. CDR1 and CDR2 from the germline V gene are SGHDN and FVKESK. V lost 6 bases and J lost 5, with 14 bases in between. The CDR3 is made up of 14 amino acids. The CDR3 reads CASRRSFGHNEQFF. For the CDR3, the DNA is TGTGCCAGCAGGAGGTCCTTTGGACACAATGAGCAGTTCTTC.

This chain connects TRBV6-2 or TRBV6-3 to TRBJ1-2; TRBD1 agrees at 7 bases. Germline V gives CDR1 MNHEY, CDR2 SVGEGT. The CDR3 contains 15 residues. Losses at the gene ends were 0 bases for V and 6 bases for J; bases not matched to a gene: 7. The CDR3 region has the DNA TGTGCCAGCAGTTACTCGGTGCGACAGGGTGATGGCTACACCTTC. This encodes CASSYSVRQGDGYTF.

The rearrangement uses TRBV20-1 and TRBJ2-2; 7 bases align to TRBD2. Germline CDR1 and CDR2: DFQATT and SNEGSKA (reference sequence). CDR3 size: 14 residues. V lost 6 bases, J lost 5 bases, and 9 bases stayed unmatched. The CDR3 bases are TGCAGTGCCAAAGGGAGGGTAGTGACCGGGGAGCTGTTTTTT. This codes for CSAKGRVVTGELFF.

In the case of this clonotype: Since a much larger clone is just one base distant, this may be a read error. CDR3 DNA: TGTGTCAGCACCTACTCGAGCGGGACGAACACCGGGGAGCTGTTTTTT. This translates into CVSTYSSGTNTGELFF. The gene calls are TRBV7-9 and TRBJ2-2; 7 bases match TRBD2. The CDR3 loop spans 16 amino acids. The V gene's germline CDR1 is SEHNR and CDR2 FQNEAQ (reference sequence).

The chain recombines TRBV7-2 with TRBJ1-1; maybe TRBD1 (6 bases). The germline V and J ends were trimmed by 5 bases and 2 bases, with 12 bases remaining between them. CDR1 is SGHTA, CDR2 FQGNSA, per germline. This CDR3 has 14 residues. The CDR3 here is CASSLDSRNTEAFF. CDR3 nucleotide sequence: TGTGCCAGCAGCCTGGACAGCCGAAACACTGAAGCTTTCTTT.

This chain links TRBV7-2 with TRBJ2-7; D ambiguous. The length of the CDR3 is 8 residues. Germline CDR1 and CDR2: SGHTA and FQGNSA. This chain's CDR3 is CASTLGEV. In DNA, the CDR3 is TGTGCCAGCACCCTAGGCGAGGTC.